The present T cell receptor beta chain was sequenced within a study of control samples from healthy donors and cancer patients. Clones were sequenced by immunoSEQ multiplex PCR, and TCRdb holds only the in-frame ones, with some missing. The sample yields some 150,000 clones, roughly 94% seen once. The CDR3 covers 16 residues. The germline CDR1 and CDR2 sequences are SNHLY and FYNNEI. J gave up 1 base and V 1 base, and 5 bases lay outside the gene matches. The sequencing sample was made of PBMCs. The sequence derives from a man in his fifties or sixties with colorectal cancer. This chain connects TRBV2 to TRBJ2-3; 7 nucleotides agree with TRBD2. The CDR3 loop is CASSEGRAGGTDTQYF. In DNA form, the CDR3 reads TGTGCCAGCAGTGAAGGGAGGGCGGGGGGCACAGATACGCAGTATTTT.